These T cell receptor beta chains were read from a single sample in a study of lymphopenia after photon versus proton radiotherapy. The method was immunoSEQ multiplex PCR; TCRdb's version includes in-frame clones alone and lacks a portion of them. The sample records roughly 58,000 clones, around 90% being singletons. The material sequenced was peripheral blood, taken from a patient treated with proton-based radiotherapy. The receptors come from a man older than 75 with esophageal cancer. Both conserved end residues are part of each CDR3. D genes are given only for firm matches. Rows give clone size only sometimes, using once, few, many, or a class for an expanded clone.

clone_size	d_call	v_call	j_call	cdr3_length	cdr3_aa	cdr3_nt
-	-	TRBV12-1	TRBJ2-3	14	CAEATSGGGDTQYF	TGTGCCGAAGCCACTAGCGGGGGAGGAGATACGCAGTATTTT
-	TRBD2	TRBV5-4	TRBJ2-2	17	CASSLSASSGSTGELFF	TGTGCCAGCAGCTTGTCAGCGTCTAGCGGCTCCACCGGGGAGCTGTTTTTT
-	-	TRBV11-3	TRBJ2-2	15	CASSPRGRATGELFF	TGTGCCAGCAGCCCTCGCGGCAGGGCCACCGGGGAGCTGTTTTTT
-	-	TRBV18	TRBJ2-2	16	CASSPPGRPNTGELFF	TGTGCCAGCTCACCACCGGGACGTCCGAACACCGGGGAGCTGTTTTTT
-	-	TRBV5-5	TRBJ1-6	17	CASSLGFSGSYNSPLHF	TGTGCCAGCAGCTTGGGATTTAGTGGTTCCTATAATTCACCCCTCCACTTT
-	TRBD2	TRBV15	TRBJ2-1	15	CATRVPGLAGTEQFF	TGTGCCACCAGAGTCCCGGGACTAGCGGGTACTGAGCAGTTCTTC
-	TRBD1	TRBV19	TRBJ2-2	14	CASRRDRVTGELFF	TGTGCCAGTAGGCGGGACAGGGTCACCGGGGAGCTGTTTTTT
-	-	TRBV25-1	TRBJ2-3	15	CASSEQGVRADTQYF	TGTGCCAGCAGTGAACAGGGAGTACGAGCAGATACGCAGTATTTT
-	-	TRBV6-5	TRBJ2-7	14	CASSYVVGGYEQYF	TGTGCCAGCAGTTACGTTGTGGGGGGATACGAGCAGTACTTC
-	-	TRBV7-9	TRBJ1-1	13	CASSLGGTTEAFF	TGTGCCAGCAGCTTAGGTGGGACCACTGAAGCTTTCTTT
few	-	TRBV6-6	TRBJ1-5	13	CASRALTNQPQHF	TGTGCCAGCCGGGCCCTGACCAATCAGCCCCAGCATTTT
-	-	TRBV7-9	TRBJ1-5	14	CASSLDAGNQPQHF	TGTGCCAGCAGCTTAGACGCAGGCAATCAGCCCCAGCATTTT
-	TRBD2	TRBV13	TRBJ2-1	17	CASSLDLAGGTYNEQFF	TGTGCCAGCAGCTTAGATCTTGCGGGGGGAACCTACAATGAGCAGTTCTTC
-	-	TRBV2	TRBJ1-5	16	CASNTGWLQGNQPQHF	TGTGCCAGCAATACGGGTTGGTTGCAGGGCAATCAGCCCCAGCATTTT
-	-	TRBV6-1	TRBJ1-1	14	CASREYREGAEAFF	TGTGCCAGCAGAGAATACAGGGAAGGGGCTGAAGCTTTCTTT
-	-	TRBV4-3	TRBJ2-7	18	CASSQDRPFGDVSYEQYF	TGCGCCAGCAGCCAAGATCGGCCTTTTGGGGATGTGTCCTACGAGCAGTACTTC
-	-	TRBV5-1	TRBJ1-1	13	CASTRESNTEAFF	TGCGCCAGCACCAGGGAGTCGAACACTGAAGCTTTCTTT
-	-	TRBV5-8	TRBJ1-5	12	CASSSRNQPQHF	TGTGCCAGCAGCTCGCGCAATCAGCCCCAGCATTTT
-	-	TRBV15	TRBJ1-5	15	CATRPGTRSNQPQHF	TGTGCCACCAGACCCGGGACGCGGAGCAATCAGCCCCAGCATTTT
-	-	TRBV18	TRBJ2-2	15	CASSQKTENTGELFF	TGTGCCAGCTCACAGAAGACAGAGAACACCGGGGAGCTGTTTTTT
-	-	TRBV28	TRBJ2-3	12	CATDSSTDTQYF	TGTGCCACCGACTCTAGCACAGATACGCAGTATTTT
-	-	TRBV16	TRBJ1-1	16	CASSQGGEGVDTEAFF	TGTGCCAGCAGCCAAGGAGGTGAAGGAGTGGACACTGAAGCTTTCTTT
-	TRBD1	TRBV19	TRBJ2-1	15	CASSATGGAHNEQFF	TGTGCCAGTAGTGCCACAGGGGGCGCGCACAATGAGCAGTTCTTC
-	TRBD1	TRBV5-1	TRBJ1-2	14	CASSPLRGQGGYTF	TGCGCCAGCAGCCCCTTGAGGGGGCAAGGGGGCTACACCTTC
-	TRBD1	TRBV5-1	TRBJ1-4	16	CASRSGTAGTNEKLFF	TGCGCCAGCAGATCAGGGACAGCGGGAACTAATGAAAAACTGTTTTTT
-	-	TRBV19	TRBJ1-1	15	CASSIGGRVNTEAFF	TGTGCCAGTAGTATAGGTGGACGGGTGAACACTGAAGCTTTCTTT
-	-	TRBV5-1	TRBJ1-1	13	CASGQVMNTEAFF	TGCGCCAGCGGCCAGGTTATGAACACTGAAGCTTTCTTT
-	-	TRBV27	TRBJ2-2	15	CASSPQWGGTGELFF	TGTGCCAGCAGTCCCCAGTGGGGTGGGACCGGGGAGCTGTTTTTT
once	-	TRBV7-6	TRBJ2-3	14	CASSLAYRADTQYF	TGTGCCAGCAGCTTAGCGTACAGGGCCGATACGCAGTATTTT
-	TRBD2	TRBV9	TRBJ2-5	14	CASSRGLAGETQYF	TGTGCCAGCAGCCGTGGCCTAGCGGGGGAGACCCAGTACTTC
-	-	TRBV21-1	TRBJ2-7	10	CASSKVEGTF	TGTGCCAGCAGCAAAGTGGAGGGAACCTTC
-	-	TRBV7-6	TRBJ2-2	14	CASSEWWETGELFF	TGTGCCAGCAGCGAGTGGTGGGAGACCGGGGAGCTGTTTTTT
few	-	TRBV30	TRBJ1-4	11	CASYREEKLFF	TGTGCATCATACAGGGAAGAAAAACTGTTTTTT
once	TRBD1	TRBV4-1	TRBJ2-7	14	CASSLRDRDYEQYF	TGCGCCAGCAGCCTCCGAGACAGGGATTACGAGCAGTACTTC
-	-	TRBV6-5	TRBJ2-5	14	CASSTGKKRETQYF	TGTGCCAGCAGCACCGGGAAAAAACGAGAGACCCAGTACTTC
-	-	TRBV6-1	TRBJ2-3	15	CASSPFWGGTDTQYF	TGTGCCAGCAGTCCCTTTTGGGGGGGCACAGATACGCAGTATTTT
once	-	TRBV4-1	TRBJ2-3	17	CATGPVAGWGSTDTQYF	TGCGCCACCGGCCCAGTGGCCGGGTGGGGGTCCACAGATACGCAGTATTTT